This T cell receptor (beta chain) was sequenced during a study of T cell responses to AZD1222 COVID-19 vaccine. This clone came up a few times. V dropped 7 bases and J dropped 0; count of bases not matched to a gene: 12. The CDR3 is made up of 17 amino acids. Per the germline V gene, CDR1 is SGHTS and CDR2 is YDEGEE. TCRdb's copy holds only in-frame clones and misses some; the assay was immunoSEQ multiplex PCR. The sample gives 100,000 or so clones, over 75% of which show up once; roughly 10% is in the top ten. The sequence was collected from an adult who received the AZD1222 COVID-19 vaccine. The sequences come from peripheral blood, collected 28 days after the second AZD1222 dose. V is TRBV5-8 and J is TRBJ2-3; 9 bases match TRBD1. The CDR3: CASLVDRGPYSTDTQYF. For the CDR3, the DNA is TGTGCCAGCCTAGTGGACAGGGGACCTTATAGCACAGATACGCAGTATTTT.